Reported below is one T cell receptor beta chain. Its specificity is not known. This specimen belongs to a study of cytomegalovirus exposure and HLA in healthy donors. Study-wide context: In an early release, HLA-typed donors contributed tens of millions of unique TCR sequences.

General study points: For most TCR sequences rarity was the rule, although some public TCRs occurred in many donors.

Both 60 Vbeta primers and 13 Jbeta primers went into the PCR. The repertoire was sequenced with immunoSEQ multiplex PCR; TCRdb's copy has only in-frame clones and lacks some. The data hold about 100,000 clones, with more than 75% observed a single time. The sequence came from a woman aged 40 to 50 in good health and CMV-seronegative. The sequenced sample was PBMCs.

The chain's CDR3 is CASSTLRGTEAFF. The CDR3 DNA is TGTGCCAGCAGCACTCTTCGAGGGACTGAAGCTTTCTTT. The V gene is TRBV7-6, the J gene TRBJ1-1, with D unclear. Germline V gives CDR1 SGHVS, CDR2 FNYEAQ. The ends were cut back, 5 bases at V and 5 bases at J, with 12 bases in the middle. CDR3 size: 13 residues.